A single sample gave rise to the 20 T cell receptor beta chains below, sequenced in a study of blood T cell repertoires in COVID-19. Sequencing used immunoSEQ multiplex PCR; TCRdb keeps in-frame clones, though not all of them. This sample yields about 270,000 clones, of which about 88% are seen a single time; around 13% belongs to the top ten. The sample taken for sequencing was peripheral blood. These receptors originate from a woman in her 70s with COVID-19, enrolled during active disease.

This chain joins TRBV2 and TRBJ1-6; 11 nucleotides agree with TRBD1. Trimming took 6 bases from V and 6 from J; bases not matched to a gene: 4. Germline V lookup: CDR1 SNHLY, CDR2 FYNNEI. The CDR3 loop spans 15 amino acids. CDR3 protein: CASRGDRGTNSPLHF. For the CDR3, the DNA is TGTGCCAGCAGGGGGGACAGGGGGACTAATTCACCCCTCCACTTT.

V usage is TRBV4-3 and J usage is TRBJ2-2; TRBD2 aligns across 9 bases. This CDR3 has 17 residues. In germline, CDR1 is LGHNA, CDR2 YSLEER. Trimming took 3 bases from V and 3 from J; bases not matched to a gene: 8. The CDR3 sequence is CASSQDISGGYTGELFF. The CDR3, as DNA: TGCGCCAGCAGCCAGGATATTAGCGGGGGTTACACCGGGGAGCTGTTTTTT.

This rearrangement joins TRBV9 to TRBJ2-7; 8 nucleotides align to TRBD1. Trimming took 0 bases from V and 2 from J; bases not matched to a gene: 4. There are 15 residues in the CDR3. Germline CDR1 and CDR2: SGDLS and YYNGEE. CDR3 nucleotide sequence: TGTGCCAGCAGCGTAGATGGGACAGGCCCCTACGAGCAGTACTTC. Amino acids: CASSVDGTGPYEQYF.

As DNA, the CDR3 is TGCGCCAGCAGCCAAGACTTGCAAGGGGCATACTCTGGAAACACCATATATTTT. It specifies CASSQDLQGAYSGNTIYF. The genes are TRBV4-3 and TRBJ1-3, with D perhaps TRBD1 (5 bases). Deletions cut 0 bases from V and 0 bases from J, with 15 bases between. Germline V gene lookup returns CDR1 LGHNA and CDR2 YSLEER. The CDR3 consists of 18 residues.

The chain recombines TRBV7-2 with TRBJ1-1, with 7 bases matching TRBD1. Germline-derived CDR1 and CDR2 are SGHTA and FQGNSA. The CDR3 has 15 amino acids. V was pared by 5 bases and J by 3 bases, with 9 bases of the junction left unmatched. CDR3: CASSPRQGQDTEAFF. The CDR3 DNA reads as TGTGCCAGCAGCCCCCGACAGGGTCAGGACACTGAAGCTTTCTTT.

In regard to this clone: The DNA is left out, because the CDR3 cannot be placed on it with certainty; the CDR3 is given as TCRdb lists it. The rearrangement links TRBV27 to TRBJ2-1; TRBD1 reflects the table's D call only, with no check against the DNA. With termini counted, the CDR3 has 19 amino acids. Germline CDR1 reads MNHEY; CDR2 reads SMNVEV (reference sequence). CDR3 region: CASSLFRARVGSSYNEQFF.

The gene calls are TRBV28 and TRBJ1-2; 7 nucleotides agree with TRBD1. This CDR3 contains 13 residues. V shed 7 bases and J 4 bases; nucleotides not matched to a gene: 6. Germline values: CDR1 MDHEN, CDR2 SYDVKM. The CDR3 DNA reads as TGTGCCAGCAAGGGGGCTGGGAGCTATGGCTACACCTTC. Translating it yields CASKGAGSYGYTF.

The chain uses TRBV6-2 or TRBV6-3 and TRBJ1-1; TRBD1 is a possible D gene (6 bases). This CDR3 region has 15 residues. V lost 2 bases and J 1 base, leaving 11 bases between the germline ends. Germline values: CDR1 MNHEY, CDR2 SVGEGT. The chain's CDR3 is CASSYDRQANTEAFF. CDR3 sequence (DNA): TGTGCCAGCAGTTACGACCGACAGGCGAACACTGAAGCTTTCTTT.

The chain combines TRBV19 with TRBJ2-5; 9 bases match TRBD1. Germline V lookup: CDR1 LNHDA, CDR2 SQIVND (reference sequence). Losses at the gene ends were 8 bases for V and 5 bases for J; bases not matched to a gene: 12. The CDR3 is 15 amino acids. CDR3 DNA: TGTGCCAGTGGGGTCCGGGACAGGGTGGGGGAGACCCAGTACTTC. Translating gives CASGVRDRVGETQYF.

The chain links TRBV4-2 to TRBJ1-4; 9 bases are shared with TRBD1. Germline CDR1 is LGHNA and CDR2 is YNFKEQ. This CDR3 has 14 residues. V was pared by 6 bases and J by 5 bases, with 4 bases of the junction left unmatched. CDR3 sequence (DNA): TGTGCCAGCAGTCGGGACAGGGAGAATGAAAAACTGTTTTTT. This codes for CASSRDRENEKLFF.

The V gene is TRBV5-6, the J gene TRBJ2-1; D uncertain. The V gene lost 4 bases and the J gene lost 0 bases, with 5 bases spanning the gap. Germline loops: CDR1 SGHDT, CDR2 YYEEEE. The CDR3 is made up of 13 amino acids. The CDR3 reads CASSASSYNEQFF. The CDR3 nucleotides are TGTGCCAGCAGCGCGAGCTCCTACAATGAGCAGTTCTTC.

The V call is TRBV19, the J call TRBJ1-2, with D unresolved. Trimming removed 7 bases from V and 8 bases from J, with 14 bases in between. The CDR3 runs 12 residues. Germline V gene data show CDR1 as LNHDA and CDR2 as SQIVND (reference sequence). CDR3 sequence reads: CASIEGREGYTF. For the CDR3, the DNA is TGTGCCAGTATCGAGGGCCGGGAAGGCTACACCTTC.

The rearrangement links TRBV7-9 to TRBJ1-4; 10 nucleotides align to TRBD1. The CDR3 totals 14 residues. The ends lost 3 bases at V and 5 bases at J; junction bases unmatched: 0. Germline loops: CDR1 SEHNR, CDR2 FQNEAQ (reference sequence). The CDR3 is CASSLGQGNEKLFF. The CDR3 region has the DNA TGTGCCAGCAGCTTGGGACAGGGGAATGAAAAACTGTTTTTT.

This clone was detected only once. The rearrangement joins TRBV18 to TRBJ2-2; 8 bases align to TRBD1. Germline-derived CDR1 and CDR2 are KGHSH and LQKENI. There are 19 residues in the CDR3. Trimming took 4 bases from V and 7 from J; bases not matched to a gene: 20. CDR3 DNA: TGTGCCAGCTCACTACTAAGGACGATGCGCGGACAGGGAGGCGGGGAGCTGTTTTTT. This gives the protein CASSLLRTMRGQGGGELFF. The whole variable domain, filled in from reference TRBV18 and TRBJ2-2, reads NAGVMQNPRHLVRRRGQEARLRCSPMKGHSHVYWYRQLPEEGLKFMVYLQKENIIDESGMPKERFSAEFPKEGPSILRIQQVVRGDSAAYFCASSLLRTMRGQGGGELFFGEGSRLTVL.

The chain joins TRBV5-1 to TRBJ2-5; 9 nucleotides align to TRBD1. Trimming at V came to 4 bases and at J to 4 bases, leaving 2 bases not matched to a gene. The germline gives CDR1 SGHRS, CDR2 YFSETQ. The CDR3 consists of 13 residues. The CDR3 protein is CASSLDRGETQYF. The CDR3 DNA sequence: TGCGCCAGCAGCCTGGACAGGGGAGAGACCCAGTACTTC.

The chain links TRBV24-1 to TRBJ1-2; TRBD1 aligns across 9 bases. CDR1 is KGHDR, CDR2 SFDVKD, per germline. The CDR3 contains 13 residues. With 7 bases clipped from V and 6 bases from J, the junction kept 5 bases outside the gene matches. The CDR3 sequence: CATSRTGADGYTF. For the CDR3, the DNA is TGTGCCACCAGCCGGACAGGGGCGGATGGCTACACCTTC.

The J gene is TRBJ2-3, the V gene TRBV23-1; D call uncertain. TRBV23-1 is labeled an ORF, and its function is uncertain. Trimming removed 11 bases at V and 5 bases at J, with 5 bases between. The CDR3 is 9 residues long. CDR3 amino acids: CAGGDTQYF. CDR3 DNA sequence: TGCGCCGGCGGAGATACGCAGTATTTT.

This clone was recorded only once. The chain links TRBV7-2 to TRBJ1-2; 7 bases agree with TRBD1. The germline V gene encodes CDR1 SGHTA and CDR2 FQGNSA. V shed 8 bases, J shed 13 bases, and the junction held 13 bases outside the gene matches. The CDR3 is 12 residues long. CDR3 protein: CASRQPPTGCTF. The CDR3 DNA sequence: TGTGCCAGCCGCCAACCCCCGACAGGGTGCACCTTC.

Concerning this clone itself: One end of the junction does not line up with germline, which may come from a read error. The chain employs TRBV27 and TRBJ1-2; TRBD1 might be the D (5 bases). Germline values: CDR1 MNHEY, CDR2 SMNVEV (reference sequence). There are 14 residues in the CDR3. CDR3 amino acids: CASSPFQGLYDYTF. As DNA, the CDR3 is TGTGCCAGCAGTCCCTTCCAGGGCCTCTATGACTACACCTTC.

This chain connects TRBV10-2 to TRBJ2-3, with D unclear. Germline lookup yields CDR1 WSHSY and CDR2 SAAADI. Trimming took 3 bases from V and 7 from J, leaving 5 bases between them. CDR3 size: 11 residues. CDR3 loop: CASSDEYTQYF. The CDR3 region has the DNA TGCGCCAGCAGTGACGAGTATACGCAGTATTTT.